The 15 T cell receptor beta chains reported below all come from one sample, sequenced in a study of follicular helper T cells after annual influenza vaccination. Time point: 2014-2015 season, 7 days after vaccination. Measured with immunoSEQ multiplex PCR; TCRdb has only the in-frame clones, and not every one. The sample includes 4,000 or so clones, about 81% of them seen just once. Sequencing was performed on CXCR5- memory CD4+ T cells sorted from blood, taken 7 days after influenza vaccination. The origin of the receptors is an adult who received the influenza vaccine.

The rearrangement uses TRBV28 and TRBJ1-1; 8 bases are shared with TRBD1. V lost 5 bases and J lost 3; bases outside the gene matches: 8. The CDR3 totals 15 residues. CDR1 MDHEN and CDR2 SYDVKM come from the germline V gene. The CDR3 nucleotides read TGTGCCAGCAGTAGCAGGGACAGGAGTCACACTGAAGCTTTCTTT. It is translated as CASSSRDRSHTEAFF.

The V gene is TRBV2, the J gene TRBJ2-3; D might be TRBD2 (5 bases). The CDR3 runs to 15 residues. The germline V gene has CDR1 SNHLY and CDR2 FYNNEI. The germline V and J ends were trimmed by 5 bases and 6 bases, with 18 bases remaining between them. The CDR3 here is CASSRTGIRTDTQYF. DNA of the CDR3: TGTGCCAGCAGTCGGACGGGAATTAGGACGGATACGCAGTATTTT.

V usage is TRBV7-9 and J usage is TRBJ2-2, with TRBD1 matching over 12 bases. The germline gives CDR1 SEHNR, CDR2 FQNEAQ (reference sequence). The J segment lost 7 bases and the V segment lost 5 bases, leaving 11 bases of the junction unmatched. This CDR3 has 17 residues. In DNA, the CDR3 is TGTGCCAGCAGCCCAACCGGGACAGGGGGCTTTGTCGGGGAGCTGTTTTTT. As protein: CASSPTGTGGFVGELFF.

Only one count was recorded for this clone. The chain uses TRBV11-2 and TRBJ2-1, with D perhaps TRBD1 (5 bases). Between the trimmed V and J ends, which lost 6 bases and 0 bases, there was a span of 18 bases. Per the germline V gene, CDR1 is SGHAT and CDR2 is FQNNGV. The CDR3 is 17 amino acids. For the CDR3, the DNA is TGTGCCAGCAGTAGGGGTGGGTTGCGCACCTCCTACAATGAGCAGTTCTTC. Amino acids: CASSRGGLRTSYNEQFF.

The chain combines TRBV4-3 with TRBJ2-3; 8 bases map to TRBD2. With 4 bases clipped from V and 1 base from J, the junction kept 7 bases outside the gene matches. The CDR3 contains 16 residues. Germline CDR1 and CDR2: LGHNA and YSLEER. CDR3 coding DNA: TGCGCCAGCAGCCGCAGAAAAGCGGGGGGCACAGATACGCAGTATTTT. Translation: CASSRRKAGGTDTQYF.

In its sample, this clone was seen a few times. The chain uses TRBV7-9 and TRBJ1-1, with D unresolved. The CDR3 has 13 amino acids. The germline V gene encodes CDR1 SEHNR and CDR2 FQNEAQ (reference sequence). Between the trimmed V and J ends, which lost 1 base and 4 bases, there was a span of 7 bases. This chain's CDR3 is CASSLVPGTEAFF. The CDR3 nucleotides are TGTGCCAGCAGCTTAGTCCCGGGCACTGAAGCTTTCTTT. The whole variable domain, remainder taken from reference TRBV7-9 and TRBJ1-1, is DTGVSQNPRHKITKRGQNVTFRCDPISEHNRLYWYRQTLGQGPEFLTYFQNEAQLEKSRLLSDRFSAERPKGSFSTLEIQRTEQGDSAMYLCASSLVPGTEAFFGQGTRLTVV.

The rearrangement joins TRBV10-1 to TRBJ1-1, with D uncertain. CDR1 is WNHNN, CDR2 SYGVQD, per germline (reference sequence). The CDR3 spans 15 residues. With 0 bases removed from V and 0 bases from J, the gap between germline ends came to 8 bases. CDR3: CASSESGSMNTEAFF. The CDR3 DNA sequence: TGCGCCAGCAGTGAGTCGGGCAGCATGAACACTGAAGCTTTCTTT.

This clone was found a few times. J is TRBJ2-1 and V is TRBV7-2; 11 bases match TRBD2. The CDR3 runs to 15 residues. CDR1 and CDR2 (germline): SGHTA, FQGNSA. V gave up 3 bases and J gave up 5 bases; unmatched junction bases: 3. The CDR3 nucleotides read TGTGCCAGCAGCTTTAGCGGGGGGGCCGACAATGAGCAGTTCTTC. It encodes CASSFSGGADNEQFF.

The rearrangement joins TRBV5-1 to TRBJ2-3; 9 bases fit TRBD2. CDR3 length equals 16 residues. V gave up 4 bases and J gave up 2 bases; unmatched junction bases: 8. Germline values: CDR1 SGHRS, CDR2 YFSETQ. In DNA form, the CDR3 reads TGCGCCAGCAGCCGAGCGGGGGGAAGTTACACAGATACGCAGTATTTT. It encodes CASSRAGGSYTDTQYF.

V usage is TRBV7-9 and J usage is TRBJ2-1; 14 bases match TRBD2. This CDR3 contains 18 residues. CDR1 is SEHNR, CDR2 FQNEAQ, per germline (reference sequence). With 6 bases clipped from V and 6 bases from J, the junction kept 13 bases outside the gene matches. For the CDR3, the DNA is TGTGCCAGCAGACCGCGACTAGCGGGGGGGCTGGTCGTCAATGAGCAGTTCTTC. It is translated as CASRPRLAGGLVVNEQFF.

V gene TRBV5-1 combines with J gene TRBJ2-3, with D perhaps TRBD2 (5 bases). Trimming stripped 7 bases from V and 4 bases from J, with 19 bases between. The germline V gene has CDR1 SGHRS and CDR2 YFSETQ. This CDR3 is 15 amino acids long. The CDR3 spells CASGLGAWRSDTQYF. The CDR3 DNA is TGCGCCAGCGGGCTCGGCGCGTGGAGGTCAGATACGCAGTATTTT.

The rearrangement joins TRBV4-2 to TRBJ1-1; D is unresolved. Germline V gene sequence: CDR1 LGHNA, CDR2 YNFKEQ. V lost 0 bases to trimming and J lost 6 bases, with 17 bases between them. The CDR3 is 16 amino acids. The CDR3 reads CASSQDLGRNFAEAFF. The DNA of the CDR3 is TGTGCCAGCAGCCAAGATTTGGGTCGGAACTTCGCTGAAGCTTTCTTT.

The J gene is TRBJ1-5, the V gene TRBV27; D is undetermined. The CDR3 length is 17 residues. Trimming removed 5 bases at V and 2 bases at J, with 19 bases between. Germline V gene lookup returns CDR1 MNHEY and CDR2 SMNVEV (reference sequence). CDR3 DNA: TGTGCCAGCAGTCCGACCGACATAGGTTGGCGCAATCAGCCCCAGCATTTT. Its translation is CASSPTDIGWRNQPQHF.

This clone was counted once. The chain employs TRBV7-8 and TRBJ2-3; perhaps TRBD2 as D (5 bases). Germline assignment: CDR1 SGHVS and CDR2 FQNEAQ. The V and J ends lost 3 bases and 2 bases respectively, with 15 bases between them. CDR3 size: 16 residues. DNA for the CDR3: TGTGCCAGCAGCTTGAGTATTGTTAGCGCCACAGATACGCAGTATTTT. The encoded protein is CASSLSIVSATDTQYF.

The V call is TRBV5-6, the J call TRBJ2-1; 7 bases are a match to TRBD1. Trimming took 7 bases from V and 0 from J; bases not matched to a gene: 10. Germline CDR1 SGHDT, CDR2 YYEEEE. This CDR3 has 16 residues. CDR3 DNA sequence: TGTGCCAGCGGTATCACAGGGGCCCGCTCCTACAATGAGCAGTTCTTC. Translation: CASGITGARSYNEQFF.